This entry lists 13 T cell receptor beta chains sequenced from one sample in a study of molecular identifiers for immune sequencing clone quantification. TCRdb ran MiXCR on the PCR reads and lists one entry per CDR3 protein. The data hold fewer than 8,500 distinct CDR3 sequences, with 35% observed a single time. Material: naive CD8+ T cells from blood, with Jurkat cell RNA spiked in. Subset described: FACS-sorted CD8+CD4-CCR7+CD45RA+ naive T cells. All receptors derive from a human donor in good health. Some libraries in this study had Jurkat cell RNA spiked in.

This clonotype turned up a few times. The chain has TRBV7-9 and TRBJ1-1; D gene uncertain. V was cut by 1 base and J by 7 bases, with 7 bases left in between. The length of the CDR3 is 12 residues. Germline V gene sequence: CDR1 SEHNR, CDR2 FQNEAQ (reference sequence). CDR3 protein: CASSLVRIEAFF. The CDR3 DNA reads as TGTGCCAGCAGCTTAGTACGGATTGAAGCTTTCTTT.

The CDR3 loop reads CASSITALAGYNEQFF. DNA for the CDR3: TGTGCCAGCAGCATTACGGCCCTAGCGGGGTACAATGAGCAGTTCTTC. The chain joins TRBV13 to TRBJ2-1; 9 bases fit TRBD2. Germline values: CDR1 PRHDT, CDR2 FYEKMQ (reference sequence). Germline trimming cut 5 bases from V and 4 bases from J; bases unmatched to any gene: 9. This CDR3 comprises 16 residues.

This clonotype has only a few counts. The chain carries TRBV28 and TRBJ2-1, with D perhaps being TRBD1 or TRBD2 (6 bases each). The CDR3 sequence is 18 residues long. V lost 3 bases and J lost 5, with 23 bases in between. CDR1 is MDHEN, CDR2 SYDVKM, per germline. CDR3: CASSFSVRGPASHNEQFF. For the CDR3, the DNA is TGTGCCAGCAGTTTTAGTGTCCGGGGGCCGGCTAGTCACAATGAGCAGTTCTTC.

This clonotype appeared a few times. The CDR3 is CSVEDLQASGSTDTQYF. DNA for the CDR3: TGCAGCGTTGAAGATCTTCAGGCTAGCGGGAGCACAGATACGCAGTATTTT. The chain employs TRBV29-1 and TRBJ2-3; 8 nucleotides line up with TRBD2. Trimming at V came to 0 bases and at J to 0 bases, leaving 8 bases not matched to a gene. CDR1 is SQVTM, CDR2 ANQGSEA, per germline. The CDR3 extends over 17 amino acids.

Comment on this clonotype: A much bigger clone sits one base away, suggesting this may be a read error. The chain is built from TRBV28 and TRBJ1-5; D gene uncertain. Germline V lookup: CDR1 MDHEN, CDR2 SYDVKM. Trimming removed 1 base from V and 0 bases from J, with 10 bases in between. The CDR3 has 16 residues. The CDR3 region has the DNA TGTGCCAGCAGTTTATATGAGCCAGGTAGCAATCAGCCCCAGCATTTT. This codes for CASSLYEPGSNQPQHF.

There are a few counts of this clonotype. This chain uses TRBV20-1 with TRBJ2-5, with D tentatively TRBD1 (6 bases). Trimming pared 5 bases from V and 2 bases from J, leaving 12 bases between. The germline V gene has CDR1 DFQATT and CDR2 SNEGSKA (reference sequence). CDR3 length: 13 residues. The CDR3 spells CSAAGTTQETQYF. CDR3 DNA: TGCAGTGCTGCCGGGACAACGCAAGAGACCCAGTACTTC.

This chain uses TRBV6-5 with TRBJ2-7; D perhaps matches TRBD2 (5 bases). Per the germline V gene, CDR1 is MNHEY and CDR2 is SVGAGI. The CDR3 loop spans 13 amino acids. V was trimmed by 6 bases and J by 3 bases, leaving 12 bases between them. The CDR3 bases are TGTGCCAGCAGCCGCCGCCGGGACTACGAGCAGTACTTC. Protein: CASSRRRDYEQYF.

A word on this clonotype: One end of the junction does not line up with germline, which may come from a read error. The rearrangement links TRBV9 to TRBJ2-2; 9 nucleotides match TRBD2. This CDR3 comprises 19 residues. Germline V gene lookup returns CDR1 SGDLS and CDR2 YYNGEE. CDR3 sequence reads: CVSSPPEAREGLVSGELIF. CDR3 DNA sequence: TGTGTCAGCAGCCCCCCCGAGGCGCGGGAGGGCTTAGTGAGCGGGGAGCTGATTTTT.

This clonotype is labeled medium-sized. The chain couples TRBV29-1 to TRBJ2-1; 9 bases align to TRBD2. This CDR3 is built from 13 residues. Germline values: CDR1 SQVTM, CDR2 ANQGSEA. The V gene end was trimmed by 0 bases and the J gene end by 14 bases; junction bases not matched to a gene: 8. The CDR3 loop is CSVEDSWAGGEFF. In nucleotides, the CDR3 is TGCAGCGTTGAAGATTCTTGGGCGGGGGGGGAGTTCTTC.

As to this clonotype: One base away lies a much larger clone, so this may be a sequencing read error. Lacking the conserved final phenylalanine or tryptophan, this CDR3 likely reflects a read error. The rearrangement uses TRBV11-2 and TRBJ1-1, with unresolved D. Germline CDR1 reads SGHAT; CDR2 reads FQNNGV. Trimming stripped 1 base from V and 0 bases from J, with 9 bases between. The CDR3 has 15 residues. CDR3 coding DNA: TGTGCCAGCAGCTTAGTTGGCGCGATGAACACTGAAGCTTTCTCT. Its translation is CASSLVGAMNTEAFS.

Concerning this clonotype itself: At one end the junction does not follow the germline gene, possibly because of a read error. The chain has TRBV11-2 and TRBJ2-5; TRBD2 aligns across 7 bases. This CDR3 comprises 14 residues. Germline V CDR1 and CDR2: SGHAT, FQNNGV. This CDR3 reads CACSFGGGRETQYF. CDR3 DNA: TGTGCCTGCAGCTTTGGGGGGGGGAGAGAGACCCAGTACTTC. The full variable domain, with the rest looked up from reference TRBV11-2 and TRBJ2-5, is EAGVAQSPRYKIIEKRQSVAFWCNPISGHATLYWYQQILGQGPKLLIQFQNNGVVDDSQLPKDRFSAERLKGVDSTLKIQPAKLEDSAVYLCACSFGGGRETQYFGPGTRLLVL.

CDR3 DNA: TGTGCCAGCAGCTTCGGGGGCCAAGGGGCGGGATTCGACGAGCAGTACTTC. Encoded protein: CASSFGGQGAGFDEQYF. This rearrangement joins TRBV5-6 to TRBJ2-7; TRBD1 or TRBD2 may be the D gene (6 bases each). CDR1 and CDR2 (germline): SGHDT, YYEEEE. Deletions cut 2 bases from V and 5 bases from J, with 23 bases between. The CDR3 has 17 residues.

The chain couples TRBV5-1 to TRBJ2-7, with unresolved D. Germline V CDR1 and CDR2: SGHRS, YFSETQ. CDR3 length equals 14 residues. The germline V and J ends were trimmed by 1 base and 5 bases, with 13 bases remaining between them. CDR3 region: CASSLYSYEDEQYF. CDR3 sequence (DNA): TGCGCCAGCAGCTTGTACTCTTACGAGGACGAGCAGTACTTC.